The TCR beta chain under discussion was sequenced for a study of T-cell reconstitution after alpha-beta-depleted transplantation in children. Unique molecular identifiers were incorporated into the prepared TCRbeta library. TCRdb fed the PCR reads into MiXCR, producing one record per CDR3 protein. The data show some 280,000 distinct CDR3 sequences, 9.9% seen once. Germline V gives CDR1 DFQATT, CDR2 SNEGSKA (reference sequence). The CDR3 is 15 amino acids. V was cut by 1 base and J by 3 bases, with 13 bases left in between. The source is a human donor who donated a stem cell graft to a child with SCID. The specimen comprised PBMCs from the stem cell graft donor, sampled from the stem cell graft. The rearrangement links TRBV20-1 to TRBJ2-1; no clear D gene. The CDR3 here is CSARVPDLDYNEQFF. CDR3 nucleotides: TGCAGTGCTAGAGTCCCCGACCTCGACTACAATGAGCAGTTCTTC.